Presented here are 15 T cell receptor beta chains from one specimen sequenced in a study of beta chain features in type 1 diabetes. The authors reverse transcribed all of the isolated RNA, so sequencing captured expressed TCRB transcripts. Sequencing used immunoSEQ multiplex PCR; TCRdb keeps in-frame clones, though not all of them. The profile covers just under 150,000 clones, with 8.5% to 12% appearing a single time and 1.3% taken by the ten largest. The sample consisted of naive CD4+ T cells from blood. These receptors were taken from a man between 18 and 29 years old in good health.

V usage is TRBV12-5 and J usage is TRBJ2-2; D is ambiguous. Germline lookup yields CDR1 LGHNT and CDR2 FRNRAP. The V end was cut by 9 bases, the J end by 0 bases, with 11 bases between. This CDR3 is built from 14 residues. The CDR3 DNA follows: TGTGCTAGCCGAGGCGCCTCGAACACCGGGGAGCTGTTTTTT. Protein product: CASRGASNTGELFF.

There are a few counts of this clone. V and J are TRBV7-2 and TRBJ1-5; D gene ambiguous. This CDR3 region has 15 residues. Trimming took off 1 base at V and 0 bases at J, with 7 bases between the two ends. Germline CDR1 reads SGHTA; CDR2 reads FQGNSA. CDR3 loop: CASSLESDSNQPQHF. The CDR3 DNA reads TGTGCCAGCAGCTTAGAGTCAGATAGCAATCAGCCCCAGCATTTT. Supplemented by reference TRBV7-2 and TRBJ1-5, the full variable domain reads GAGVSQSPSNKVTEKGKDVELRCDPISGHTALYWYRQSLGQGLEFLIYFQGNSAPDKSGLPSDRFSAERTGGSVSTLTIQRTQQEDSAVYLCASSLESDSNQPQHFGDGTRLSIL.

This clone was observed a few times. The DNA for the CDR3 is TGCGCCAGCAGCTTGGCAGCGGGGGGGCACAATGAGCAGTTCTTC. Its protein is CASSLAAGGHNEQFF. The chain has TRBV5-1 and TRBJ2-1; 10 bases are a match to TRBD2. The CDR3 is 15 residues long. Trimming removed 0 bases from V and 5 bases from J; junction bases left unmatched: 2. Looked up from germline, CDR1 is SGHRS and CDR2 is YFSETQ.

The chain carries TRBV6-1 and TRBJ1-3; D gene uncertain. Germline values: CDR1 MNHNS, CDR2 SASEGT. The CDR3 length is 13 residues. V was clipped by 7 bases and J by 0 bases, with 7 bases between them. The CDR3 protein is CASIRSSGNTIYF. The CDR3 nucleotides read TGTGCCAGCATCCGGAGCTCTGGAAACACCATATATTTT.

This clone was recorded at least ten times. The gene calls are TRBV29-1 and TRBJ1-5, with D unresolved. Germline V gene sequence: CDR1 SQVTM, CDR2 ANQGSEA. The CDR3 length is 13 residues. V lost 6 bases and J 3 bases, leaving 12 bases between the germline ends. Here the CDR3 DNA reads TGCAGCGTGGAGGACGGAGACAATCAGCCCCAGCATTTT. It specifies CSVEDGDNQPQHF.

The rearrangement joins TRBV5-1 to TRBJ2-7, with TRBD1 identical over 11 bases. The CDR3 is made up of 18 amino acids. V was clipped by 2 bases and J by 2 bases; unmatched bases: 12. Germline CDR1 and CDR2: SGHRS and YFSETQ. This CDR3 is CASSFSTRGDRGTYEQYF. CDR3 DNA: TGCGCCAGCAGCTTCTCAACCCGGGGGGACAGGGGGACCTACGAGCAGTACTTC.

This chain links TRBV29-1 with TRBJ1-4, with a weak D call TRBD1 (6 bases). The V end was cut by 6 bases, the J end by 2 bases, with 10 bases between. The CDR3 spans 13 residues. Germline CDR1 is SQVTM and CDR2 is ANQGSEA. DNA for the CDR3: TGCAGCGTGCAAAGGGGGACTAATGAAAAACTGTTTTTT. It encodes CSVQRGTNEKLFF.

Many counts were recorded for this clone. The V call is TRBV5-4, the J call TRBJ2-3; D gene ambiguous. CDR3 length: 16 amino acids. The V gene lost 4 bases and the J gene lost 0 bases, with 15 bases spanning the gap. The germline gives CDR1 SGHNT, CDR2 YYREEE (reference sequence). CDR3 bases: TGTGCCAGCAGCACTGGAAAGCGAACTAGCACAGATACGCAGTATTTT. As protein: CASSTGKRTSTDTQYF.

This clone has a handful of counts. The rearrangement joins TRBV7-2 to TRBJ2-3; 10 nucleotides agree with TRBD1. Germline CDR1 is SGHTA and CDR2 is FQGNSA. The CDR3 length is 16 residues. V was pared by 1 base and J by 1 base, with 2 bases of the junction left unmatched. This CDR3 reads CASSLGGTGGTDTQYF. CDR3 sequence (DNA): TGTGCCAGCAGCTTAGGGGGGACAGGGGGCACAGATACGCAGTATTTT.

The genes are TRBV27 and TRBJ1-1, with D possibly matching TRBD1 (5 bases). The CDR3 is made up of 13 amino acids. The germline CDR1 and CDR2 sequences are MNHEY and SMNVEV (reference sequence). The V and J ends lost 6 bases and 3 bases respectively, with 11 bases between them. The CDR3 DNA sequence: TGTGCCAGCAGCAGGGATAAGGACACTGAAGCTTTCTTT. Its translation is CASSRDKDTEAFF.

This clone was observed a handful of times. This sequence joins TRBV7-9 and TRBJ2-2; D may be TRBD2 (6 bases). V lost 7 bases and J lost 4, with 13 bases in between. The CDR3 totals 14 residues. Germline V gene sequence: CDR1 SEHNR, CDR2 FQNEAQ (reference sequence). CDR3 DNA: TGTGCCAGCAACCCCGCGGGGTTCACCGGGGAGCTGTTTTTT. This translates into CASNPAGFTGELFF.

This clone was observed a handful of times. In DNA, the CDR3 is TGTGCCAGCACCCTGGGGGGAGGGCGCTACACCTTC. It encodes CASTLGGGRYTF. V usage is TRBV7-2 and J usage is TRBJ1-2; perhaps TRBD1 as D (5 bases). This CDR3 contains 12 residues. Trimming took 7 bases from V and 9 from J, leaving 15 bases between them. Germline CDR1 reads SGHTA; CDR2 reads FQGNSA.

The gene calls are TRBV7-3 and TRBJ2-2; 7 bases agree with TRBD1. The CDR3 spans 14 residues. Germline CDR1 is SGHTA and CDR2 is FQGTGA. V shed 4 bases and J 4 bases; nucleotides not matched to a gene: 3. CDR3 DNA sequence: TGTGCCAGCAGCTCCCACAGGGGCACCGGGGAGCTGTTTTTT. Residues: CASSSHRGTGELFF.

CDR3 coding DNA: TGTGCCAGCAGCAGATTTGGGGGCCCGTCTGGGGCCAACGTCCTGACTTTC. It yields the protein CASSRFGGPSGANVLTF. The chain couples TRBV2 to TRBJ2-6; D is perhaps TRBD1 (6 bases). The CDR3 sequence is 17 residues long. The V gene's germline CDR1 is SNHLY and CDR2 FYNNEI. V gave up 6 bases and J gave up 1 base, with 16 bases separating them.

The chain is built from TRBV4-1 and TRBJ1-2, with 9 bases matching TRBD1. CDR1 MGHRA and CDR2 YSYEKL come from the germline V gene. The CDR3 covers 17 residues. Trimming at V came to 3 bases and at J to 6 bases, leaving 14 bases not matched to a gene. CDR3 amino acids: CASSHGQGRFNGDGYTF. The CDR3 bases are TGCGCCAGCAGCCATGGACAGGGGCGTTTCAATGGGGATGGCTACACCTTC.